These T cell receptor beta chains were read from a single sample in a study of cytomegalovirus exposure and HLA in healthy donors. The assay was immunoSEQ multiplex PCR, and TCRdb's table has in-frame clones only and misses some. The sample shows about 210,000 clones, about four fifths of them seen only once. What was sequenced was PBMCs. These receptors all stem from a man aged 35 to 55 in good health and CMV-seropositive. Both conserved end residues are part of each CDR3. The D gene is left open where the match is weak. Size tells how often a clone was seen (once, few, many) or the class of an expanded clone, and some rows leave it out.

CDR3 length	D gene	V gene	clone size	J gene	CDR3 DNA	CDR3 protein
16	NA	TRBV27	NA	TRBJ2-1	TGTGCCAGCAGTTTGACTACAAACCAGAACTACAATGAGCAGTTCTTC	CASSLTTNQNYNEQFF
14	NA	TRBV27	NA	TRBJ1-2	TGTGCCAGCAGTCAGGGTAGGGAAGCCTATGGCTACACCTTC	CASSQGREAYGYTF
15	TRBD1	TRBV7-9	NA	TRBJ1-1	TGTGCCAGCAGCTTAGTAACGACAGGGCATCCTGAAGCTTTCTTT	CASSLVTTGHPEAFF
15	NA	TRBV27	NA	TRBJ1-1	TGTGCCAGCAGTTTATCCCCGGGACTGAGTACTGAAGCTTTCTTT	CASSLSPGLSTEAFF
15	NA	TRBV29-1	NA	TRBJ1-5	TGCAGCGTTGTCCTAGACAACGGTCAGGGACAGCCCCAGCATTTT	CSVVLDNGQGQPQHF
14	NA	TRBV5-1	NA	TRBJ2-2	TGCGCCAGCAGCTTTGATGGGGCGAAGGGGGAGCTGTTTTTT	CASSFDGAKGELFF
15	TRBD2	TRBV9	NA	TRBJ2-7	TGTGCCAGCAGCGTAGCGGCGGGAGTAAAGTACGAGCAGTACTTC	CASSVAAGVKYEQYF
16	TRBD2	TRBV7-9	NA	TRBJ2-3	TGTGCCAGCAGCTTGGGACTAGCGGGAGGGGGAGATACGCAGTATTTT	CASSLGLAGGGDTQYF
16	TRBD2	TRBV2	NA	TRBJ2-1	TGTGCCAGCAGAATCTCCGGGACTAGCGTTTACAATGAGCAGTTCTTC	CASRISGTSVYNEQFF
14	NA	TRBV15	once	TRBJ2-1	TGTGCCACCTACCCGAGCGCCTCCGACAATGAGCAGTTCTTC	CATYPSASDNEQFF
15	NA	TRBV4-1	NA	TRBJ2-5	TGCGCCAGCAGCCAAGGGGGAGGGGGTCCGGAGACCCAGTACTTC	CASSQGGGGPETQYF
15	TRBD1	TRBV7-9	NA	TRBJ2-5	TGTGCCAGCAGCTTGAGACAGGGGTCCGAAGAGACCCAGTACTTC	CASSLRQGSEETQYF
14	NA	TRBV11-2	NA	TRBJ1-1	TGTGCCAGCAGCCCAAGACAGTTGAACACTGAAGCTTTCTTT	CASSPRQLNTEAFF
16	TRBD1	TRBV19	NA	TRBJ2-1	TGTGCCAGTAGGAACAGGGGCCCAAGGTCCTACAATGAGCAGTTCTTC	CASRNRGPRSYNEQFF
14	NA	TRBV5-1	NA	TRBJ2-7	TGCGCCAGCAGCTTGTGGACTCAGGACTACGAGCAGTACTTC	CASSLWTQDYEQYF
12	NA	TRBV10-1	NA	TRBJ2-7	TGCGCCAGCAGTGATCCGGGGGACGAGCAGTACTTC	CASSDPGDEQYF
13	NA	TRBV6-6	NA	TRBJ1-5	TGTGCCAGCACCCACAGGAGAGATCAGCCCCAGCATTTT	CASTHRRDQPQHF
14	TRBD2	TRBV19	NA	TRBJ2-5	TGTGCCAGTAGTACCCGGACTAGTCAAGAGACCCAGTACTTC	CASSTRTSQETQYF
15	NA	TRBV7-9	NA	TRBJ2-7	TGTGCCAGCAGCTTAGTTCAGGGGCTCAACTACGAGCAGTACTTC	CASSLVQGLNYEQYF
15	NA	TRBV7-3	NA	TRBJ2-3	TGTGCCAGCAGCTCCCGTCGGGGGAGCACAGATACGCAGTATTTT	CASSSRRGSTDTQYF
12	NA	TRBV9	once	TRBJ2-1	TGTGCCAGCGGGAGCCCCCACAATGAGCAGTTCTTC	CASGSPHNEQFF
12	TRBD1	TRBV7-9	NA	TRBJ2-7	TGTGCCAGCACCAGACAGGGTTACGAGCAGTACTTC	CASTRQGYEQYF
11	NA	TRBV6-5	NA	TRBJ1-2	TGTGCCAGTCAGGATATTTTTGGCTACACCTTC	CASQDIFGYTF
13	TRBD2	TRBV6-5	NA	TRBJ2-1	TGTGCCATCAAAGCGGGAGAGAACAATGAGCAGTTCTTC	CAIKAGENNEQFF
13	NA	TRBV30	once	TRBJ2-3	TGTGCCTGGTGTCCCAACAGGGAAGATACGCAGTATTTT	CAWCPNREDTQYF
14	NA	TRBV5-6	NA	TRBJ2-5	TGTGCCAGCAGCCCCAGGGGGAGGTCAGAGACCCAGTACTTC	CASSPRGRSETQYF
16	TRBD2	TRBV9	NA	TRBJ2-1	TGTGCCAGCAGCGCCTCCCGAGGAGCGGGAAGCAATGAGCAGTTCTTC	CASSASRGAGSNEQFF
15	NA	TRBV5-4	NA	TRBJ2-3	TGTGCCAGCAGTCGAGACACCTTCCCCGCAGATACGCAGTATTTT	CASSRDTFPADTQYF
15	TRBD1	TRBV5-4	NA	TRBJ1-1	TGTGCCAGCAGCGCAGCCGCGGGACAGGACTTTGAAGCTTTCTTT	CASSAAAGQDFEAFF
16	NA	TRBV7-8	once	TRBJ2-2	TGTGCCAGCAGCTTAGGGGGCGGGGCGAACACCGGGGAGCTGTTTTTT	CASSLGGGANTGELFF
13	NA	TRBV30	few	TRBJ1-2	TGTGCCTGGAGTGTTGGCCGAGCGTATGGCTACACCTTC	CAWSVGRAYGYTF
14	NA	TRBV9	NA	TRBJ2-2	TGTGCCAGCAGCGTGCCGGGTCGAGCCGGGGAGCTGTTTTTT	CASSVPGRAGELFF
15	TRBD2	TRBV5-1	NA	TRBJ2-3	TGCGCCAGCAGCGTCAGCGGGAAATTGGCGGATACGCAGTATTTT	CASSVSGKLADTQYF
15	NA	TRBV30	once	TRBJ1-2	TGTGCCTGGACCCGTTCGGTTACAGGGAACTATGGCTACACCTTC	CAWTRSVTGNYGYTF
15	NA	TRBV7-9	NA	TRBJ2-5	TGTGCCAGCAGCTTAGGGGTAGCGGATCAAGAGACCCAGTACTTC	CASSLGVADQETQYF
15	TRBD2	TRBV4-1	NA	TRBJ2-7	TGCGCCAGCAGCTACCCCGGGACTAGCGGGTACGAGCAGTACTTC	CASSYPGTSGYEQYF
11	NA	TRBV7-9	once	TRBJ2-1	TGTGCCAGCAGCTCGACAGAAAGATTGTTCTTC	CASSSTERLFF
16	TRBD2	TRBV5-8	once	TRBJ2-5	TGTGCCAGCAGCTTGGCGGGAGGGCTTCCACGCGAGACCCAGTACTTC	CASSLAGGLPRETQYF
14	NA	TRBV5-1	NA	TRBJ2-1	TGCGCCAGCAGCTCCTATAGCGCCTACAATGAGCAGTTCTTC	CASSSYSAYNEQFF
19	TRBD2	TRBV4-1	NA	TRBJ2-3	TGCGCCAGCAGCCCTTCGAGACTAGCGGGAGGGACCCTCACAGATACGCAGTATTTT	CASSPSRLAGGTLTDTQYF
15	TRBD2	TRBV15	NA	TRBJ2-2	TGTGCCACCAGCAGAGACGCTAGCGGTGCCGGGGAGCTGTTTTTT	CATSRDASGAGELFF
16	TRBD2	TRBV7-9	NA	TRBJ2-5	TGTGCCAGCAGCCTGGGACTAGCGGGAGTCGGTGAGACCCAGTACTTC	CASSLGLAGVGETQYF
12	NA	TRBV5-4	once	TRBJ2-1	TGTGCCAGCAGCTTGGCGACTAGTCAGCAGTTCTTC	CASSLATSQQFF
13	NA	TRBV27	NA	TRBJ2-5	TGTGCCAGCAGTTACGGGGGACGAGAGACCCAGTACTTC	CASSYGGRETQYF
13	NA	TRBV7-7	NA	TRBJ2-7	TGTGCTAGCAGCTTAACCGAGGCCTACGAGCAGTACTTC	CASSLTEAYEQYF